This T cell receptor (beta chain) is drawn from a study of T cell responses to AZD1222 COVID-19 vaccine. Findings of the study overall: The donors showed a predominance of white British ancestry and of females, with possible underestimation of clonal diversity. The study identified only five or six AZD1222 recipients as seropositive at baseline. Nearly half of spike-specific TCRs reportedly target unmutated variant regions. Spike as a whole was targeted by vaccine-associated CD4 TCRs, dominant at 160-218 and 743-854.

To note about this clone: The antigen remains unidentified.

CDR3 length equals 15 residues. Germline lookup yields CDR1 SGHTA and CDR2 FQGNSA. V was clipped by 0 bases and J by 2 bases, with 10 bases between them. Using immunoSEQ multiplex PCR, the repertoire was profiled, and TCRdb retains in-frame clones only, with some absent. There are 200,000 or so clones in the sample; 85% to 95% occur only once, and about 10% lies in the top ten. This sample comprised peripheral blood, obtained on day 0 of AZD1222 vaccination. The genes are TRBV7-2 and TRBJ1-1, with TRBD1 as a possible D gene (5 bases). This receptor was identified in an adult in good health. In nucleotides, the CDR3 is TGTGCCAGCAGCTTAGCAGGGCAGGGAAACACTGAAGCTTTCTTT. Translation gives CASSLAGQGNTEAFF. Full variable domain (outside the CDR3, taken from reference TRBV7-2 and TRBJ1-1): GAGVSQSPSNKVTEKGKDVELRCDPISGHTALYWYRQSLGQGLEFLIYFQGNSAPDKSGLPSDRFSAERTGGSVSTLTIQRTQQEDSAVYLCASSLAGQGNTEAFFGQGTRLTVV.